The source of this T cell receptor beta chain is a study of naive and memory T cell subsets. An equimolar mix of two oligonucleotides served as the beta constant-region primer for TRBC1 and TRBC2. Four rounds of PCR amplified the ligated cDNA using nested alpha and beta constant-region primers plus SP2. TCRdb re-analysed the UMI-ligation and nested PCR reads in MiXCR, keeping a single row per CDR3 protein. The sample holds roughly 24,000 distinct CDR3 sequences; 7% to 10% are singletons and the top ten take 20% to 25%. Points from the study as a whole: Over 90% of naive TCR sequences appeared only once, unlike memory subsets. TCR counts from RNA may reflect activation-linked expression changes. There was no ground truth to check naive and memory subset results.

The germline CDR1 and CDR2 sequences are SQVTM and ANQGSEA. The CDR3 is 12 amino acids. Trimming removed 1 base from V and 0 bases from J, with 3 bases in between. This clonotype was seen many times. Its matching antigen is unknown. This receptor was obtained from a human donor in good health. The sequenced sample was central memory CD8+ T cells from blood. The V gene is TRBV29-1, the J gene TRBJ1-1; the D is unclear. CDR3: CSVEVMNTEAFF. In DNA, the CDR3 is TGCAGCGTTGAAGTTATGAACACTGAAGCTTTCTTT.